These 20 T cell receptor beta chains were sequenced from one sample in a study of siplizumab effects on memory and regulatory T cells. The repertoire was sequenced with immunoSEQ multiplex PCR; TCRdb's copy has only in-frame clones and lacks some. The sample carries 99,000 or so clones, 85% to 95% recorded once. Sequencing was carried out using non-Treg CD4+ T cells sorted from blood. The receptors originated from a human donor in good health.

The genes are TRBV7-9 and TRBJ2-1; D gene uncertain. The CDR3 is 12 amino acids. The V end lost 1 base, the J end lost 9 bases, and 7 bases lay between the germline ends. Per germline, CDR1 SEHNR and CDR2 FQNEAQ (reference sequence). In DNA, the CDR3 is TGTGCCAGCAGCTTAGAAGTGCGTGAGCAGTTCTTC. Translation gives CASSLEVREQFF.

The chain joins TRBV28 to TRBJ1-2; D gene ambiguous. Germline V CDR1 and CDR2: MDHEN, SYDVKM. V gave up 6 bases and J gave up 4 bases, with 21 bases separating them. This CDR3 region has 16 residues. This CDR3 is CASSQTPASSVYGYTF. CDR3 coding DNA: TGTGCCAGCAGCCAAACTCCGGCGTCCAGCGTCTATGGCTACACCTTC.

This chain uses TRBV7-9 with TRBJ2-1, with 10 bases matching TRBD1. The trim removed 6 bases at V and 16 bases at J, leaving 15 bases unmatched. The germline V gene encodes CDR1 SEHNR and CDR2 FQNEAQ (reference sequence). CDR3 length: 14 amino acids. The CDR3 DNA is TGTGCCAGCAGTCCCTACGCGGGACAGGGGCGCGTCTTCTTC. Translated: CASSPYAGQGRVFF. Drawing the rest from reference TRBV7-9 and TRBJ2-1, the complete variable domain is DTGVSQNPRHKITKRGQNVTFRCDPISEHNRLYWYRQTLGQGPEFLTYFQNEAQLEKSRLLSDRFSAERPKGSFSTLEIQRTEQGDSAMYLCASSPYAGQGRVFFGPGTRLTVL.

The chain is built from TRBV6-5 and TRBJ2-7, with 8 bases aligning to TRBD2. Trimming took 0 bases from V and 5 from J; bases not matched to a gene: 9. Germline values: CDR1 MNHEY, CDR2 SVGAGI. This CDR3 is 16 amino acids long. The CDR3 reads CASSYSRFLAGNEQYF. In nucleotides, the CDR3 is TGTGCCAGCAGTTACTCTCGGTTCCTAGCGGGCAACGAGCAGTACTTC.

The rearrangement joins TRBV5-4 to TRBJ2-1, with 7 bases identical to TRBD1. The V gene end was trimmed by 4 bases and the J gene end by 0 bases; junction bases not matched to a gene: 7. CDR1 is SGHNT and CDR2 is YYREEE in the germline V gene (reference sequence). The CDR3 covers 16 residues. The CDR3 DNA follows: TGTGCCAGCAGCCAGGGGACAGACAGCTCCTACAATGAGCAGTTCTTC. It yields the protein CASSQGTDSSYNEQFF.

CDR3 nucleotides: TGTGCCAGCAGTGAGGCAGGCCGCCTTAATGAAAAACTGTTTTTT. Translated, it gives CASSEAGRLNEKLFF. The chain recombines TRBV6-1 with TRBJ1-4, with D hard to call. CDR3 size: 15 residues. V lost 3 bases to trimming and J lost 4 bases, with 12 bases between them. CDR1 is MNHNS and CDR2 is SASEGT in the germline V gene.

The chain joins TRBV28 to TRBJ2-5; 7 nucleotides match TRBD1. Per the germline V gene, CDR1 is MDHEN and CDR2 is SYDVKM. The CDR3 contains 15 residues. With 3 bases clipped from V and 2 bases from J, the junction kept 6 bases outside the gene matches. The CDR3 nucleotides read TGTGCCAGCAGTTTGACCCCGGGACAGCAAGAGACCCAGTACTTC. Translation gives CASSLTPGQQETQYF.

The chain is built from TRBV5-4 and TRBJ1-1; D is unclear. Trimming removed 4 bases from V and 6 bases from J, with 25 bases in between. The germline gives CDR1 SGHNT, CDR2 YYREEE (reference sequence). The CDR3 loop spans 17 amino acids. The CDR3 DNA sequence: TGTGCCAGCAGCGAGACTTACTATTCAAGGGAGAGGGCTGAAGCTTTCTTT. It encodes CASSETYYSRERAEAFF.

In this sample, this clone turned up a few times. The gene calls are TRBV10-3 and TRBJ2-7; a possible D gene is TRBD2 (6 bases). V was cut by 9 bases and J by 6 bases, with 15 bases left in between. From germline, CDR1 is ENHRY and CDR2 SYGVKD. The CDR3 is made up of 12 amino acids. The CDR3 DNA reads TGTGCCATTCAAGCGCGGGGCGTCGAGCAGTACTTC. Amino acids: CAIQARGVEQYF.

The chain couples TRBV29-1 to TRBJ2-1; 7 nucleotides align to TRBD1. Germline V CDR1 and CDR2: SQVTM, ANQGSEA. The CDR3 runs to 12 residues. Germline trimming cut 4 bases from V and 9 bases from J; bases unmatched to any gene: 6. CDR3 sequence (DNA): TGCAGCGTTGCGGAAGCAGGGGGTGAGCAGTTCTTC. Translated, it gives CSVAEAGGEQFF.

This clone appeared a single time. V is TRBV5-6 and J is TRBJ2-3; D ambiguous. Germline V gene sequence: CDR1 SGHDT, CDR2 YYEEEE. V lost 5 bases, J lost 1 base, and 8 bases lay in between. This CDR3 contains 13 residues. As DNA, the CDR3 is TGTGCCAGCAGGGTTTGGGGCACAGATACGCAGTATTTT. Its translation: CASRVWGTDTQYF.

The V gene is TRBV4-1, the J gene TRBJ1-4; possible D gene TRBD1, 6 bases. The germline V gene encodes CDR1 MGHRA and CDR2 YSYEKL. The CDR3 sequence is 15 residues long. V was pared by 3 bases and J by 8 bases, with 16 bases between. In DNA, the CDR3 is TGCGCCAGCAGCCAGATCACAGGGTCCTTCGAAAAACTGTTTTTT. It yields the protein CASSQITGSFEKLFF.

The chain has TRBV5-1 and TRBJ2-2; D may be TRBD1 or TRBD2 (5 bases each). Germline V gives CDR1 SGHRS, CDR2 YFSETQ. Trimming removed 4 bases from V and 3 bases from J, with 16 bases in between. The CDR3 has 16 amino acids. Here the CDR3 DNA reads TGCGCCAGCAGCACTCTGAGGGGCACGGACACCGGGGAGCTGTTTTTT. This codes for CASSTLRGTDTGELFF. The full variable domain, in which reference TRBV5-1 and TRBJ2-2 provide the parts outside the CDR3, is KAGVTQTPRYLIKTRGQQVTLSCSPISGHRSVSWYQQTPGQGLQFLFEYFSETQRNKGNFPGRFSGRQFSNSRSEMNVSTLELGDSALYLCASSTLRGTDTGELFFGEGSRLTVL.

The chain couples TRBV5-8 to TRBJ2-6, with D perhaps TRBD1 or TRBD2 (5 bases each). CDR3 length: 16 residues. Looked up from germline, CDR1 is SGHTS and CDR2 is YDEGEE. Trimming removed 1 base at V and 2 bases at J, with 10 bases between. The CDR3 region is CASSLWGNAGANVLTF. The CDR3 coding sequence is TGTGCCAGCAGCTTGTGGGGGAACGCTGGGGCCAACGTCCTGACTTTC.

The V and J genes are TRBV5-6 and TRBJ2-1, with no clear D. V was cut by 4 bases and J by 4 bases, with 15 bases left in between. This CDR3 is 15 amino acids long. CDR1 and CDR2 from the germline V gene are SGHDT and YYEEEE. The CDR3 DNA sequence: TGTGCCAGCAGCCCCGACTGGTCTGGGTACAATGAGCAGTTCTTC. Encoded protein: CASSPDWSGYNEQFF.

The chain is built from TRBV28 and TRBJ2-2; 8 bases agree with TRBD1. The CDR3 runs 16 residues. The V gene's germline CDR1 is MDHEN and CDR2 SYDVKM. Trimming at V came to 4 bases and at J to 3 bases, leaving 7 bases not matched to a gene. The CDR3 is CASSSPGTGYTGELFF. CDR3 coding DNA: TGTGCCAGCAGTTCCCCCGGGACAGGATACACCGGGGAGCTGTTTTTT.

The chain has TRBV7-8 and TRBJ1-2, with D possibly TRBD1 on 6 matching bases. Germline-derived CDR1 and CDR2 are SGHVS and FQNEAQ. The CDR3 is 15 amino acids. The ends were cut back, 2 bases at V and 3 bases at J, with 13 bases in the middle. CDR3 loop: CASSLSAGADYGYTF. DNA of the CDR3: TGTGCCAGCAGCTTAAGCGCAGGGGCGGACTATGGCTACACCTTC.

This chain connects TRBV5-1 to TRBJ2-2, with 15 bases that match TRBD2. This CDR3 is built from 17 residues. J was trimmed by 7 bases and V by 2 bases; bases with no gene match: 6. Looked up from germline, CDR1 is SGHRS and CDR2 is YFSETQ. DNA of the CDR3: TGCGCCAGCAGCTTCTACGGACTAGCGGGAGGGGGCGGGGAGCTGTTTTTT. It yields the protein CASSFYGLAGGGGELFF. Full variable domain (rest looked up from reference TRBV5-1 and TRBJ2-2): KAGVTQTPRYLIKTRGQQVTLSCSPISGHRSVSWYQQTPGQGLQFLFEYFSETQRNKGNFPGRFSGRQFSNSRSEMNVSTLELGDSALYLCASSFYGLAGGGGELFFGEGSRLTVL.

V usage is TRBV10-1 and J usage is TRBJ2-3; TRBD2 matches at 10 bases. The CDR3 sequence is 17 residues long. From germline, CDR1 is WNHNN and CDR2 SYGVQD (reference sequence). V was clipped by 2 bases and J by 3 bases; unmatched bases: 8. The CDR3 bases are TGCGCCAGCAGTGAGACTCTCCCTAGCGGGAGAACAGATACGCAGTATTTT. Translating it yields CASSETLPSGRTDTQYF.

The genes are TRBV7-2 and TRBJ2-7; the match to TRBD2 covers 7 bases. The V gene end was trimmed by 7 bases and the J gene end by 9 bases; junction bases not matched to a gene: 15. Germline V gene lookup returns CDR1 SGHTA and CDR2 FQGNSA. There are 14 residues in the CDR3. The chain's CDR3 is CASTSRGGIVWQYF. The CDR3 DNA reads TGTGCCAGCACCTCGAGGGGAGGGATCGTATGGCAGTACTTC.